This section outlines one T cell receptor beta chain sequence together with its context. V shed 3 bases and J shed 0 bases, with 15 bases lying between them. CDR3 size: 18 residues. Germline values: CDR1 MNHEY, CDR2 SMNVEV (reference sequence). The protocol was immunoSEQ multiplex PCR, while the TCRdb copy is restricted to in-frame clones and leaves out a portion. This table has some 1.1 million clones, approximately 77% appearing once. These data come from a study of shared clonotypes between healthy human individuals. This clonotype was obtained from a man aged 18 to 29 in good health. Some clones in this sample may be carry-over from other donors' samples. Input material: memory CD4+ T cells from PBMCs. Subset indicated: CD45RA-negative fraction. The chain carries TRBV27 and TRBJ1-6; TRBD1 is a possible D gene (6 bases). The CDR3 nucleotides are TGTGCCAGCAGTTTCAGTCGGGGGACAAGCTCCTATAATTCACCCCTCCACTTT. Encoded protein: CASSFSRGTSSYNSPLHF.